Listed here are 20 T cell receptor beta chains from one sample, sequenced in a study of cytomegalovirus exposure and HLA in healthy donors (dated by TCRdb to the late 2010s). Preparation of the library involved the immunoSEQ multiplex PCR assay. A mixture of 60 forward primers for TCR Vbeta segments and 13 reverse primers for TCR Jbeta segments was used in the multiplex PCR. Held by TCRdb, this immuneACCESS table contains in-frame sequences only and omits some clones. Under half of the omission traces to an unresolved V gene where checked; the cause of the rest is unknown. The sample contains about 140,000 clones, over 75% of them found a single time. The leading ten clones occupy approximately 2.5% of the sample. The sample taken for sequencing was PBMCs. These receptors were taken from a man in his fifties or sixties in good health and CMV-seronegative.

The chain couples TRBV7-9 to TRBJ2-7; perhaps TRBD2 as D (6 bases). The germline V gene has CDR1 SEHNR and CDR2 FQNEAQ (reference sequence). With 7 bases removed from V and 4 bases from J, the gap between germline ends came to 23 bases. The CDR3 has 16 residues. The CDR3 here is CASTSGPQSRSYEQYF. CDR3 DNA: TGTGCCAGCACCAGCGGGCCTCAATCCCGATCTTACGAGCAGTACTTC.

The CDR3 loop is CASSGQIGTASGANVLTF. The DNA of the CDR3 is TGTGCCAGCAGTGGCCAAATTGGGACAGCTTCTGGGGCCAACGTCCTGACTTTC. The chain carries TRBV6-1 and TRBJ2-6; 7 bases line up with TRBD1. This CDR3 has 18 residues. The V and J ends lost 4 bases and 1 base, in that order; junction bases with no gene match: 10. In germline, CDR1 is MNHNS, CDR2 SASEGT.

The V call is TRBV30, the J call TRBJ1-4; D call uncertain. Trimming removed 2 bases from V and 10 bases from J, with 14 bases in between. The CDR3 covers 13 residues. The germline V gene encodes CDR1 GTSNPN and CDR2 SVGIG (reference sequence). CDR3 nucleotides: TGTGCCTGGAGTCACCGCTCCCCGGGAAAACTGTTTTTT. Its protein is CAWSHRSPGKLFF.

This clone has only a few counts. The chain carries TRBV19 and TRBJ1-2; the match to TRBD1 covers 7 bases. With V trimmed by 4 bases and J by 0 bases, 11 bases remained unmatched. CDR3 size: 17 residues. The V gene's germline CDR1 is LNHDA and CDR2 SQIVND (reference sequence). CDR3 bases: TGTGCCAGTAGTAACAGCGTCCCGGGACAGTCTAACTATGGCTACACCTTC. It yields the protein CASSNSVPGQSNYGYTF.

The J gene is TRBJ2-5, the V gene TRBV4-2, with a weak D call TRBD2 (6 bases). The ends were cut back, 4 bases at V and 5 bases at J, with 14 bases in the middle. The CDR3 sequence is 14 residues long. In germline, CDR1 is LGHNA, CDR2 YNFKEQ. CDR3 region: CASSPERGRETQYF. The DNA for the CDR3 is TGTGCCAGCAGCCCAGAACGAGGGAGGGAGACCCAGTACTTC.

This clone showed up just a few times. V is TRBV5-1 and J is TRBJ1-2; TRBD1 matches at 9 bases. Germline V lookup: CDR1 SGHRS, CDR2 YFSETQ. This CDR3 comprises 14 residues. With 4 bases clipped from V and 8 bases from J, the junction kept 9 bases outside the gene matches. The CDR3 DNA sequence: TGCGCCAGCAGCCTTCCCGGACAGGGGCTGGGCTACACCTTC. It yields the protein CASSLPGQGLGYTF.

The genes are TRBV7-2 and TRBJ1-4; no clear D gene. The length of the CDR3 is 15 residues. V lost 5 bases to trimming and J lost 0 bases, with 10 bases between them. Germline V gene lookup returns CDR1 SGHTA and CDR2 FQGNSA. This CDR3 reads CASSQYSSTNEKLFF. The DNA of the CDR3 is TGTGCCAGCAGCCAATACTCCTCAACTAATGAAAAACTGTTTTTT.

The V gene is TRBV11-3, the J gene TRBJ2-3; 11 bases fit TRBD2. With V trimmed by 5 bases and J by 3 bases, 4 bases remained unmatched. Germline V gene lookup returns CDR1 SGHNT and CDR2 YENEEA. The CDR3 totals 15 residues. CDR3 sequence reads: CASSRGTSGTDTQYF. The CDR3 DNA sequence: TGTGCCAGCAGCCGCGGGACTAGCGGTACAGATACGCAGTATTTT.

The V and J genes are TRBV11-3 and TRBJ1-1, with D uncertain. The V end lost 5 bases, the J end lost 1 base, and 11 bases lay between the germline ends. There are 14 residues in the CDR3. In germline, CDR1 is SGHNT, CDR2 YENEEA. The CDR3 nucleotides are TGTGCCAGCAGCCGGGATAAGGGGAACACTGAAGCTTTCTTT. Protein sequence: CASSRDKGNTEAFF.

The chain is built from TRBV6-5 and TRBJ1-1, with D perhaps matching TRBD1 (5 bases). V lost 4 bases to trimming and J lost 3 bases, with 9 bases between them. Germline CDR1 MNHEY, CDR2 SVGAGI. CDR3 length: 13 residues. The CDR3 DNA reads TGTGCCAGCAGTTCACAGGTAGACACTGAAGCTTTCTTT. Protein sequence: CASSSQVDTEAFF.

In this sample, this clone turned up once. The chain couples TRBV18 to TRBJ1-4; D remains unclear. This CDR3 spans 14 amino acids. Germline loops: CDR1 KGHSH, CDR2 LQKENI. V shed 6 bases and J shed 3 bases, with 11 bases lying between them. This chain's CDR3 is CASSYDWANEKLFF. The CDR3 DNA sequence: TGTGCCAGCTCCTACGACTGGGCTAATGAAAAACTGTTTTTT.

The genes are TRBV29-1 and TRBJ1-1; D unclear. V was shortened by 7 bases and J by 4 bases, with 13 bases between the two germline ends. Looked up from germline, CDR1 is SQVTM and CDR2 is ANQGSEA. This CDR3 comprises 12 residues. The CDR3 nucleotides are TGCAGCGCCCGGCGGGAGGTCACTGAAGCTTTCTTT. Translated: CSARREVTEAFF.

This clone was detected a few times. The J gene is TRBJ2-3, the V gene TRBV19, with 12 bases matching TRBD2. After removal of 5 bases from V and 0 bases from J, the junction contained 3 bases not matched to a gene. This CDR3 is 16 amino acids long. The germline gives CDR1 LNHDA, CDR2 SQIVND (reference sequence). CDR3 DNA sequence: TGTGCCAGTAGTGCCGGGACTAGCGGGAGCACAGATACGCAGTATTTT. This encodes CASSAGTSGSTDTQYF.

V usage is TRBV7-9 and J usage is TRBJ1-2; D ambiguous. Germline V gives CDR1 SEHNR, CDR2 FQNEAQ (reference sequence). The CDR3 runs to 14 residues. The V and J ends lost 6 bases and 2 bases respectively, with 13 bases between them. The CDR3 region has the DNA TGTGCCAGCAGGGAGGACGGAGAAAACTATGGCTACACCTTC. Protein sequence: CASREDGENYGYTF.

This clone was observed a handful of times. The CDR3 spells CASRVDSSGNTIYF. In DNA, the CDR3 is TGTGCCAGCAGAGTGGACAGCTCTGGAAACACCATATATTTT. The chain combines TRBV7-2 with TRBJ1-3; the D gene is possibly TRBD1 (6 bases). Trimming removed 6 bases from V and 0 bases from J, with 9 bases in between. The CDR3 loop spans 14 amino acids. Germline V gives CDR1 SGHTA, CDR2 FQGNSA.

This rearrangement joins TRBV2 to TRBJ2-5; 13 positions match TRBD2. Germline V lookup: CDR1 SNHLY, CDR2 FYNNEI. V shed 3 bases, J shed 2 bases, and the junction held 6 bases outside the gene matches. The CDR3 runs to 17 residues. The CDR3 reads CASSEGVLAGGQETQYF. CDR3 in DNA: TGTGCCAGCAGTGAGGGGGTACTAGCGGGAGGGCAAGAGACCCAGTACTTC.

V and J are TRBV14 and TRBJ2-1, with D possibly being TRBD2 (6 bases). The CDR3 consists of 17 residues. V lost 0 bases to trimming and J lost 7 bases, with 19 bases between them. Germline V gives CDR1 SGHDN, CDR2 FVKESK. CDR3 in DNA: TGTGCCAGCAGCCAAGACCACAGGCGGGACCCCCCGAATGAGCAGTTCTTC. This sequence encodes CASSQDHRRDPPNEQFF.

The rearrangement uses TRBV25-1 and TRBJ1-6; TRBD1 matches at 9 bases. V trimming: 7 bases; J trimming: 7 bases; junction bases outside the gene matches: 8. Germline CDR1 is MGHDK and CDR2 is SYGVNS. The CDR3 sequence is 15 residues long. CDR3 protein: CASTGTGSLNSPLHF. CDR3 nucleotides: TGTGCCAGCACCGGGACAGGGAGCTTGAATTCACCCCTCCACTTT.

The chain is built from TRBV6-1 and TRBJ1-1, with 7 bases aligning to TRBD1. In germline, CDR1 is MNHNS, CDR2 SASEGT. V lost 6 bases to trimming and J lost 6 bases; unmatched junction nucleotides: 10. CDR3 length: 14 amino acids. Written as DNA, the CDR3 is TGTGCCAGCAGGGCCCAGACAGGGAATCCTGAAGCTTTCTTT. Its translation: CASRAQTGNPEAFF.

V usage is TRBV28 and J usage is TRBJ1-2; TRBD1 is a possible D gene (5 bases). CDR3 length: 12 residues. V lost 4 bases and J lost 8, with 11 bases in between. Germline V gene sequence: CDR1 MDHEN, CDR2 SYDVKM. The CDR3 nucleotides are TGTGCCAGCAGTTCCTCGGGGGGAGGCTACACCTTC. The encoded protein is CASSSSGGGYTF.